Below, 11 T cell receptor beta chains from the same sample are listed, as sequenced in a study of shared clonotypes between healthy human individuals. Some clones are missing from TCRdb's copy, which holds only in-frame ones; the method was immunoSEQ multiplex PCR. Of approximately 640,000 clones detected, about 90% appear once; the ten largest clones hold 34%. The sample consisted of memory CD8+ T cells from PBMCs. Subset denoted: CD45RO+ cells pooled with CCR7-negative TemRA cells. The receptors were sampled from a young man in good health. Some clones in this sample may be carry-over from other donors' samples.

This clone has only one observation. The chain carries TRBV6-5 and TRBJ1-2; weak D call: TRBD1 (5 bases). CDR1 and CDR2 from the germline V gene are MNHEY and SVGAGI. Trimming left V 0 bases short and J 4 bases short, with 12 bases between. The CDR3 covers 15 residues. The CDR3 sequence: CASSYSRQGVYGYTF. In DNA, the CDR3 is TGTGCCAGCAGTTACTCTAGGCAGGGAGTCTATGGCTACACCTTC.

The chain combines TRBV6-5 with TRBJ1-2; D is ambiguous. CDR3 size: 14 residues. Per the germline V gene, CDR1 is MNHEY and CDR2 is SVGAGI. Trimming removed 0 bases from V and 4 bases from J, with 9 bases in between. The CDR3 is CASSYSAEAYGYTF. The CDR3 nucleotides read TGTGCCAGCAGTTACTCGGCCGAGGCCTATGGCTACACCTTC.

The chain joins TRBV30 to TRBJ2-7, with D unresolved. Germline CDR1 is GTSNPN and CDR2 is SVGIG (reference sequence). V lost 2 bases, J lost 5 bases, and 7 bases lay in between. The CDR3 sequence is 11 residues long. The DNA of the CDR3 is TGTGCCTGGAGTTATATCCACGAGCAGTACTTC. This sequence encodes CAWSYIHEQYF.

This rearrangement joins TRBV2 to TRBJ2-7; unclear D gene. V was clipped by 8 bases and J by 2 bases, with 7 bases between them. This CDR3 region has 11 residues. Germline V gives CDR1 SNHLY, CDR2 FYNNEI. This chain's CDR3 is CASVHTYEQYF. CDR3 DNA sequence: TGTGCCAGCGTCCATACCTACGAGCAGTACTTC.

The V gene is TRBV5-6, the J gene TRBJ1-1, with D tentatively TRBD1 (5 bases). The V end lost 4 bases, the J end lost 1 base, and 14 bases lay between the germline ends. The CDR3 extends over 15 amino acids. Germline assignment: CDR1 SGHDT and CDR2 YYEEEE. The CDR3 nucleotides are TGTGCCAGCAGCGGGTTCAGGGAAAGGAACACTGAAGCTTTCTTT. It yields the protein CASSGFRERNTEAFF.

The V call is TRBV4-1, the J call TRBJ1-5; 8 nucleotides line up with TRBD1. The J segment lost 5 bases and the V segment lost 2 bases, leaving 5 bases of the junction unmatched. This CDR3 comprises 15 residues. The germline V gene encodes CDR1 MGHRA and CDR2 YSYEKL. This CDR3 is CASSQRTGRDQPQHF. In DNA, the CDR3 is TGCGCCAGCAGCCAAAGGACAGGGAGGGATCAGCCCCAGCATTTT.

The J gene is TRBJ2-7, the V gene TRBV6-5, with 9 bases lining up with TRBD2. J lost 3 bases, V lost 0 bases, and 6 bases had no gene match. Germline V gene sequence: CDR1 MNHEY, CDR2 SVGAGI. CDR3 length equals 16 residues. This CDR3 is CASSYSRTSDDYEQYF. The CDR3 nucleotides read TGTGCCAGCAGTTACTCGAGGACTAGCGATGACTACGAGCAGTACTTC.

The chain recombines TRBV9 with TRBJ2-7; D is possibly TRBD1 or TRBD2 (5 bases each). CDR1 is SGDLS and CDR2 is YYNGEE in the germline V gene. The V gene lost 3 bases and the J gene lost 6 bases, with 13 bases spanning the gap. This CDR3 region has 13 residues. The CDR3, as DNA: TGTGCCAGCAGCGCCTCCGAGGGGACCGAGCAGTACTTC. This sequence encodes CASSASEGTEQYF.

This clone came up a few times. The rearrangement joins TRBV19 to TRBJ1-2; D gene uncertain. CDR3 length equals 14 residues. Germline CDR1 and CDR2: LNHDA and SQIVND (reference sequence). V lost 4 bases, J lost 3 bases, and 12 bases lay in between. The CDR3 coding sequence is TGTGCCAGTAGTACAGAGGAAGAGCACTATGGCTACACCTTC. Translation gives CASSTEEEHYGYTF.

The V and J genes are TRBV9 and TRBJ2-5, with D perhaps TRBD2 (5 bases). This CDR3 is 17 amino acids long. The germline V and J ends were trimmed by 0 bases and 1 base, with 16 bases remaining between them. CDR1 is SGDLS, CDR2 YYNGEE, per germline. CDR3: CASSVEGYPEGQETQYF. DNA of the CDR3: TGTGCCAGCAGCGTAGAAGGCTACCCCGAGGGCCAAGAGACCCAGTACTTC.

The chain recombines TRBV19 with TRBJ1-2; perhaps TRBD1 as D (6 bases). The length of the CDR3 is 14 residues. The germline V gene encodes CDR1 LNHDA and CDR2 SQIVND (reference sequence). Trimming took off 4 bases at V and 4 bases at J, with 13 bases between the two ends. CDR3 sequence: CASSSRQESYGYTF. For the CDR3, the DNA is TGTGCCAGTAGTAGTCGACAGGAGAGCTATGGCTACACCTTC.